This T cell receptor beta chain appears in the sequencing data of a study of Graves' ophthalmopathy and Graves' hyperthyroidism. In this cohort, patients with other autoimmune diseases, uncontrolled infections, pregnancy or lactation were excluded. The study, taken as a whole, reports: Clonotypes were expanded in thyroid at above 0.001 frequency, and most also appeared in blood.

CDR3 regions of TCR beta were amplified from RNA transcripts. The first round was an RT-PCR with HTBI primers, and the second round was a multiplex PCR. TCRdb re-called the multiplex PCR reads with MiXCR, one entry per CDR3 protein. The sample has about 640,000 distinct CDR3 sequences; roughly 39% are singletons. Points on this clonotype: Its specificity is unknown. A much bigger clone sits one base away, suggesting this may be a read error.

The sequence came from an adult man with Graves' ophthalmopathy. Sample: peripheral blood.

This CDR3 is CATSGSRELFF. The CDR3 region has the DNA TGTGCCACCAGTGGGAGCAGGGAGCTGTTTTTT. The chain couples TRBV24-1 to TRBJ2-2; D unresolved. Trimming took 5 bases from V and 9 from J, leaving 6 bases between them. CDR1 and CDR2 from the germline V gene are KGHDR and SFDVKD. The CDR3 sequence is 11 residues long.